This T cell receptor beta chain was sequenced during a study of blood T cell repertoires in COVID-19. Turning to the study itself: PBMCs, B-cell-depleted T cells, or T cells were the source of the cDNA or gDNA that made up the material.

How the authors handled the data: Reference gene primer amplification yielded estimated nucleated cell counts. Libraries were prepared by immunoSEQ multiplex PCR; TCRdb keeps only in-frame clonotypes and omits some of them. Clone size and V and J calls were adopted from that table, with D and trimming inferred from the DNA. The table has a few hundred thousand clones, about 91% seen once. V dropped 3 bases and J dropped 2 bases, with 11 bases sitting between them. The germline gives CDR1 SQVTM, CDR2 ANQGSEA. The CDR3 runs to 14 residues. The receptor comes from a woman in her thirties with COVID-19, enrolled during active disease. The sequenced sample consisted of peripheral blood. The chain combines TRBV29-1 with TRBJ1-3; weak D call: TRBD1 (5 bases). The CDR3 bases are TGCAGCGTTGATGAGGAGGGGACTGGAAACACCATATATTTT. As protein: CSVDEEGTGNTIYF. Filled out from reference TRBV29-1 and TRBJ1-3, the complete variable domain reads SAVISQKPSRDICQRGTSLTIQCQVDSQVTMMFWYRQQPGQSLTLIATANQGSEATYESGFVIDKFPISRPNLTFSTLTVSNMSPEDSSIYLCSVDEEGTGNTIYFGEGSWLTVV.